This T cell receptor beta chain came from a study of blood T cells in healthy people across ages. It was with a sample-barcoded 5' primer and a J-beta primer mix that a second PCR of roughly 6 to 12 cycles was run. TCRdb used MiXCR to reprocess the 5' RACE reads, holding one entry per CDR3 protein. Of 700,000 to 900,000 distinct CDR3 sequences in the sample, 40% to 65% were seen once. CDR3 length equals 11 residues. Trimming cost V 6 bases and J 8 bases, with 11 bases left between them. CDR1 is DFQATT, CDR2 SNEGSKA, per germline (reference sequence). Whenever a sample was processed, at least 6 million PBMCs were isolated.

This sequence joins TRBV20-1 and TRBJ2-1; D unclear. Sequencing was performed on blood. The origin of this receptor is a man older than 75 in good health. The CDR3 loop is CSAVRRDEQFF. The CDR3, as DNA: TGCAGTGCCGTTCGTCGGGATGAGCAGTTCTTC.